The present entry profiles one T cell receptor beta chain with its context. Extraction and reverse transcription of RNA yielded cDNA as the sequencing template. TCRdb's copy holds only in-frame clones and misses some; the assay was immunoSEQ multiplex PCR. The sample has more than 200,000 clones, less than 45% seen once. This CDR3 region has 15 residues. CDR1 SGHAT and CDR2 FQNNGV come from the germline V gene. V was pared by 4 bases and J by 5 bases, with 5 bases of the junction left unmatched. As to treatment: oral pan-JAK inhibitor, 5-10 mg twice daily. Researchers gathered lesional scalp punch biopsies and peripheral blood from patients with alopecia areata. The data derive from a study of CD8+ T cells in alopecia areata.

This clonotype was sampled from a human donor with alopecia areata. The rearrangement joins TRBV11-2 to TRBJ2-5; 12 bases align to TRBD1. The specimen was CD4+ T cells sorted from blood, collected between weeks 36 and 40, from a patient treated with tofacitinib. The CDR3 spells CASSYGTGGKETQYF. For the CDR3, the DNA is TGTGCCAGCAGCTACGGGACAGGGGGCAAGGAGACCCAGTACTTC.